This is a list of T cell receptor beta chains from one sample in a study of T cells after posttransplantation cyclophosphamide. The repertoire was sequenced with immunoSEQ multiplex PCR; TCRdb's copy has only in-frame clones and lacks some. The repertoire consists of 10,000 to 12,000 clones, with 86% occurring once and the leading ten covering 27%. This specimen consisted of CD4+ T cells sorted from PBMCs, obtained after allogeneic stem cell transplant with posttransplant cyclophosphamide. Receptor source: a male patient aged 25-45 years who received an allogeneic stem cell transplant from a related donor, was CMV-positive, and had acute GVHD only. Some T cells may have originated in the graft donor. The CDR3 runs from the conserved cysteine through the conserved F or W. Each record gives: D gene, J gene, clone size, V gene, CDR3 DNA, CDR3 protein. A D gene is named only where the DNA matches it firmly. Part of the rows lack a size; the others show once, few, many or a class for expanded clones.

d_call: .; j_call: TRBJ1-2; clone_size: .; v_call: TRBV10-3; cdr3_nt: TGTGCCATCAGTGAGTCCAGCTATGGCTACACCTTC; cdr3_aa: CAISESSYGYTF
d_call: TRBD1; j_call: TRBJ1-6; clone_size: once; v_call: TRBV29-1; cdr3_nt: TGCAGCGCTAGGACAGGGAACGCCTATAATTCACCCCTCCACTTT; cdr3_aa: CSARTGNAYNSPLHF
d_call: .; j_call: TRBJ2-3; clone_size: .; v_call: TRBV11-1; cdr3_nt: TGTGCCAGCAGCTCCGGAACCAGGGCAGATACGCAGTATTTT; cdr3_aa: CASSSGTRADTQYF
d_call: TRBD1; j_call: TRBJ1-1; clone_size: once; v_call: TRBV4-1; cdr3_nt: TGCGCCAGCAGCCAACAGGGACAGTCGAACACTGAAGCTTTCTTT; cdr3_aa: CASSQQGQSNTEAFF
d_call: .; j_call: TRBJ2-5; clone_size: .; v_call: TRBV7-2; cdr3_nt: TGTGCCAGCAGCCCTCAGGGGGGAAGAGAGCAGTACTTC; cdr3_aa: CASSPQGGREQYF
d_call: .; j_call: TRBJ2-3; clone_size: .; v_call: TRBV7-2; cdr3_nt: TGTGCCAGCAGCTTAGGGGGGGGCACGCAGTATTTT; cdr3_aa: CASSLGGGTQYF
d_call: .; j_call: TRBJ1-2; clone_size: .; v_call: TRBV27; cdr3_nt: TGTGCCAGCCCCTCCATGGGGCAGGCGACCAATGGCTACACCTTC; cdr3_aa: CASPSMGQATNGYTF
d_call: .; j_call: TRBJ1-5; clone_size: .; v_call: TRBV19; cdr3_nt: TGTGCCAGTAGTATAAAGGACAGCGACCAGCCCCAGCATTTT; cdr3_aa: CASSIKDSDQPQHF
d_call: .; j_call: TRBJ2-2; clone_size: .; v_call: TRBV11-3; cdr3_nt: TGTGCCAGCAGCTTAGGAGGGGGGGCCGGCGGGGAGCTGTTTTTT; cdr3_aa: CASSLGGGAGGELFF
d_call: .; j_call: TRBJ2-2; clone_size: few; v_call: TRBV18; cdr3_nt: TGTGCCAGCTCACCCCTGGACAGGAACACCGGGGAGCTGTTTTTT; cdr3_aa: CASSPLDRNTGELFF
d_call: TRBD1; j_call: TRBJ1-2; clone_size: .; v_call: TRBV4-1; cdr3_nt: TGCGCCAGCAGCCAAGATGTCGGGACAGGGTATTCGGGCTACACCTTC; cdr3_aa: CASSQDVGTGYSGYTF
d_call: .; j_call: TRBJ1-1; clone_size: .; v_call: TRBV4-3; cdr3_nt: TGCGCCAGCAGCCAAGTCCGGGGGAAGACTGAAGCTTTCTTT; cdr3_aa: CASSQVRGKTEAFF
d_call: .; j_call: TRBJ1-2; clone_size: .; v_call: TRBV28; cdr3_nt: TGTGCCAGCAGTTGGTCGGGCTATGGCTACACCTTC; cdr3_aa: CASSWSGYGYTF
d_call: .; j_call: TRBJ1-3; clone_size: .; v_call: TRBV19; cdr3_nt: TGTGCCAGTAGGATGAGCTCTGGAAACACCATATATTTT; cdr3_aa: CASRMSSGNTIYF
d_call: TRBD1; j_call: TRBJ1-2; clone_size: .; v_call: TRBV6-6; cdr3_nt: TGTGCCAGCAGTTGGGGACAGGGTGGTCGTGGCTACACCTTC; cdr3_aa: CASSWGQGGRGYTF
d_call: .; j_call: TRBJ1-5; clone_size: .; v_call: TRBV19; cdr3_nt: TGTGCCAGTAGGCGCTCGCAGGAGGGATATCAGCCCCAGCATTTT; cdr3_aa: CASRRSQEGYQPQHF
d_call: .; j_call: TRBJ1-2; clone_size: .; v_call: TRBV4-3; cdr3_nt: TGCGCCAGCAGCCAAGGACAAGAGTATGGCTACACCTTC; cdr3_aa: CASSQGQEYGYTF
d_call: TRBD2; j_call: TRBJ2-3; clone_size: .; v_call: TRBV7-2; cdr3_nt: TGTGCCAGCAGGACGGGGGGGTTGGGCACAGATACGCAGTATTTT; cdr3_aa: CASRTGGLGTDTQYF
d_call: TRBD2; j_call: TRBJ2-5; clone_size: large; v_call: TRBV5-4; cdr3_nt: TGTGCCAGCAGCTTGGCACTGGCGGGGGGCGCTGGGGAGACCCAGTACTTC; cdr3_aa: CASSLALAGGAGETQYF
d_call: .; j_call: TRBJ1-6; clone_size: .; v_call: TRBV30; cdr3_nt: TGTGCCTGGAAGGGGGGGCTCGAAAATTCACCCCTCCACTTT; cdr3_aa: CAWKGGLENSPLHF
d_call: .; j_call: TRBJ2-5; clone_size: .; v_call: TRBV5-1; cdr3_nt: TGCGCCAGCAGCTTAGGGAGCACACCCCAAGAGACCCAGTACTTC; cdr3_aa: CASSLGSTPQETQYF
d_call: TRBD1; j_call: TRBJ2-3; clone_size: .; v_call: TRBV18; cdr3_nt: TGTGCCAGCTCACCCGGACAGGTTGCGCAGTATTTT; cdr3_aa: CASSPGQVAQYF
d_call: TRBD1; j_call: TRBJ1-1; clone_size: .; v_call: TRBV5-1; cdr3_nt: TGCGCCAGCAGCTCCTCGACAGGGTTTGGGGAAGCTTTCTTT; cdr3_aa: CASSSSTGFGEAFF
d_call: .; j_call: TRBJ1-1; clone_size: .; v_call: TRBV5-1; cdr3_nt: TGCGCCAGCAGCTTGGTGGACAGAATGAACACTGAAGCTTTCTTT; cdr3_aa: CASSLVDRMNTEAFF
d_call: TRBD2; j_call: TRBJ2-2; clone_size: .; v_call: TRBV19; cdr3_nt: TGTGCCAGTAGTGTCCCGGGACTAGCGGCTATGAGGGGGGAGCTGTTTTTT; cdr3_aa: CASSVPGLAAMRGELFF
d_call: .; j_call: TRBJ1-1; clone_size: .; v_call: TRBV18; cdr3_nt: TGTGCCAGCTCACCAGCTCGAGGATCGAACACTGAAGCTTTCTTT; cdr3_aa: CASSPARGSNTEAFF
d_call: .; j_call: TRBJ1-6; clone_size: once; v_call: TRBV7-2; cdr3_nt: TGTGCCAGCAGCTTAGATATGAATTCACCCCTCCACTTT; cdr3_aa: CASSLDMNSPLHF
d_call: TRBD2; j_call: TRBJ2-1; clone_size: .; v_call: TRBV4-1; cdr3_nt: TGCGCCAGCAGCCATTTAGCGGGGGGGCCGTATGAGCAGTTCTTC; cdr3_aa: CASSHLAGGPYEQFF
d_call: .; j_call: TRBJ2-5; clone_size: .; v_call: TRBV2; cdr3_nt: TGTGCCAGCAGTGCTCAGTCAGGGGAGTACCAAGAGACCCAGTACTTC; cdr3_aa: CASSAQSGEYQETQYF
d_call: TRBD1; j_call: TRBJ1-2; clone_size: .; v_call: TRBV6-1; cdr3_nt: TGTGCCAGCAGTACCCAGGGGGACTATGGCTACACCTTC; cdr3_aa: CASSTQGDYGYTF
d_call: .; j_call: TRBJ2-2; clone_size: .; v_call: TRBV30; cdr3_nt: TGTGCCTGTTGTCTCAGGGGACCCGGGGAGCTGTTTTTT; cdr3_aa: CACCLRGPGELFF
d_call: .; j_call: TRBJ1-2; clone_size: few; v_call: TRBV7-9; cdr3_nt: TGTGCCAGCAGCACAAACCTTAACTATGGCTACACCTTC; cdr3_aa: CASSTNLNYGYTF
d_call: TRBD2; j_call: TRBJ2-3; clone_size: once; v_call: TRBV5-1; cdr3_nt: TGCGCCAGCAGCGCTAGCGGGGGGGCCGAAGATACGCAGTATTTT; cdr3_aa: CASSASGGAEDTQYF
d_call: .; j_call: TRBJ2-3; clone_size: .; v_call: TRBV28; cdr3_nt: TGTGCCAGCAGTCCCCCGAGCACAGATACGCAGTATTTT; cdr3_aa: CASSPPSTDTQYF
d_call: .; j_call: TRBJ2-2; clone_size: .; v_call: TRBV7-9; cdr3_nt: TGTGCCAGCAGCCTCGTAGCAGGGGTGGCCGGGGAGCTGTTTTTT; cdr3_aa: CASSLVAGVAGELFF
d_call: .; j_call: TRBJ1-3; clone_size: .; v_call: TRBV7-2; cdr3_nt: TGTGCCAGCAGCCCCCTCGGGGTGTCTGGAAACACCATATATTTT; cdr3_aa: CASSPLGVSGNTIYF
d_call: .; j_call: TRBJ1-1; clone_size: once; v_call: TRBV11-2; cdr3_nt: TGTGCCAGCAGCTCCTTGGCAGGCACTGAAGCTTTCTTT; cdr3_aa: CASSSLAGTEAFF
d_call: .; j_call: TRBJ2-7; clone_size: .; v_call: TRBV7-2; cdr3_nt: TGTGCCAGCAGACAACTAGCCTTCTACGAGCAGTACTTC; cdr3_aa: CASRQLAFYEQYF
d_call: .; j_call: TRBJ2-1; clone_size: once; v_call: TRBV9; cdr3_nt: TGTGCCAGCAGCTTCAGCGGTAGCTCCTACAATGAGCAGTTCTTC; cdr3_aa: CASSFSGSSYNEQFF
d_call: .; j_call: TRBJ2-1; clone_size: .; v_call: TRBV11-2; cdr3_nt: TGTGCCAGCAGCTCTCTAGTCTCCTACAATGAGCAGTTCTTC; cdr3_aa: CASSSLVSYNEQFF
d_call: TRBD1; j_call: TRBJ1-2; clone_size: .; v_call: TRBV6-4; cdr3_nt: TGTGCCAGCAGCGGAGTTTTTGGGACAGGCGGTGGCTACACCTTC; cdr3_aa: CASSGVFGTGGGYTF
d_call: .; j_call: TRBJ1-3; clone_size: once; v_call: TRBV18; cdr3_nt: TGTGCCAGCTCACCCTCGGCGGGAAGCTCTGGAAACACCATATATTTT; cdr3_aa: CASSPSAGSSGNTIYF
d_call: .; j_call: TRBJ2-7; clone_size: .; v_call: TRBV27; cdr3_nt: TGTGCCAGCAGTGTCGACAGAACCCTGGGTGAGCAGTACTTC; cdr3_aa: CASSVDRTLGEQYF
d_call: .; j_call: TRBJ2-2; clone_size: .; v_call: TRBV7-2; cdr3_nt: TGTGCCAGCAGCTTACAAGGGGCGGGGTCCGGGGAGCTGTTTTTT; cdr3_aa: CASSLQGAGSGELFF
d_call: TRBD1; j_call: TRBJ2-7; clone_size: few; v_call: TRBV5-4; cdr3_nt: TGTGCCAGCAGCTTGGACGGGACAGGCTCCTACGAGCAGTACTTC; cdr3_aa: CASSLDGTGSYEQYF
d_call: TRBD1; j_call: TRBJ2-7; clone_size: .; v_call: TRBV5-1; cdr3_nt: TGCGCCAGCAGCTTGGATGGGACAGGGGCCTACGAGCAGTACTTC; cdr3_aa: CASSLDGTGAYEQYF
d_call: TRBD2; j_call: TRBJ2-7; clone_size: .; v_call: TRBV27; cdr3_nt: TGTGCCAGCAGTTTATGGGGGGGAAACTACGAGCAGTACTTC; cdr3_aa: CASSLWGGNYEQYF
d_call: .; j_call: TRBJ1-5; clone_size: .; v_call: TRBV20-1; cdr3_nt: TGCAGTGCTGCTCAGGGTACGCCCCAGCATTTT; cdr3_aa: CSAAQGTPQHF
d_call: TRBD1; j_call: TRBJ1-5; clone_size: .; v_call: TRBV19; cdr3_nt: TGTGCCAGTAGTATACCCCGGACAGGCCTCTATCAGCCCCAGCATTTT; cdr3_aa: CASSIPRTGLYQPQHF
d_call: TRBD1; j_call: TRBJ1-6; clone_size: once; v_call: TRBV18; cdr3_nt: TGTGCCAGCTCACCAGATAGGACAGGGGGTAATTCACCCCTCCACTTT; cdr3_aa: CASSPDRTGGNSPLHF
d_call: .; j_call: TRBJ2-5; clone_size: .; v_call: TRBV7-9; cdr3_nt: TGTGCCAGCAGCGTAGCAATTATCCAAGAGACCCAGTACTTC; cdr3_aa: CASSVAIIQETQYF
d_call: TRBD2; j_call: TRBJ2-4; clone_size: once; v_call: TRBV6-1; cdr3_nt: TGTGCCAGCAGGGCCCGCAGGGAGGGTATGATTCGGTACTTC; cdr3_aa: CASRARREGMIRYF